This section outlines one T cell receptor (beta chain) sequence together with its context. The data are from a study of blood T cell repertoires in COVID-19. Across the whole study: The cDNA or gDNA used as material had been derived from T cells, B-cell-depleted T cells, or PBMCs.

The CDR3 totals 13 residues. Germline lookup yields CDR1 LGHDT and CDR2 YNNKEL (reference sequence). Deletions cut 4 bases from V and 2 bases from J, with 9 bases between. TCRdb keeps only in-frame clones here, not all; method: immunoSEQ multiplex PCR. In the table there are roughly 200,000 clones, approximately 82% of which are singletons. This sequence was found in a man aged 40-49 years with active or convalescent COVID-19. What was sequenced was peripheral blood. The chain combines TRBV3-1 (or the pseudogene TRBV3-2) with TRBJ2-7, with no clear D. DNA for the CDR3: TGTGCCAGCAGCCGCCAAAGCGCCTACGAGCAGTACTTC. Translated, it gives CASSRQSAYEQYF.